This T cell receptor (beta chain) was observed in a study of blood T cells in healthy people across ages. Study at large: Template switching recovered approximately one barcoded beta molecule for every two T cells.

This clonotype was found many times. Through a sample-barcoded 5' primer and a J-beta primer mix, a second PCR was run for about 6 to 11 cycles. Each CDR3 protein gets one entry after TCRdb re-called the 5' RACE reads with MiXCR. Of more than 800,000 distinct CDR3 sequences in the sample, 29% were seen once. Sequenced input: blood. This sequence originates from a woman older than 75 in good health.

CDR3 amino acids: CASIAGGLKETQYF. The CDR3 DNA reads as TGTGCCAGCATCGCGGGGGGGCTAAAAGAGACCCAGTACTTC. This chain joins TRBV2 and TRBJ2-5; 9 bases fit TRBD2. The CDR3 sequence is 14 residues long. With 7 bases clipped from V and 3 bases from J, the junction kept 6 bases outside the gene matches. Per germline, CDR1 SNHLY and CDR2 FYNNEI.